Below are 19 T cell receptor beta chains sequenced from a single sample in a study of blood T cell repertoires in COVID-19. The table came from immunoSEQ multiplex PCR; TCRdb's copy has only in-frame clones and leaves some out. The data contain hundreds of thousands of clones, 88% of them singletons. Sequencing was performed on peripheral blood. The receptors come from a woman in her seventies with COVID-19, enrolled during active disease.

The V call is TRBV12-3 or TRBV12-4, the J call TRBJ1-2; maybe TRBD1 (5 bases). V lost 6 bases, J lost 2 bases, and 10 bases lay in between. The CDR3 length is 13 residues. CDR3 region: CASRPQGNYGYTF. For the CDR3, the DNA is TGTGCCAGCAGGCCCCAGGGAAACTATGGCTACACCTTC.

This chain joins TRBV6-6 and TRBJ2-1; no firm D call. Germline V gene data show CDR1 as MNHNY and CDR2 as SVGAGI (reference sequence). The CDR3 extends over 16 amino acids. The V end lost 2 bases, the J end lost 0 bases, and 11 bases lay between the germline ends. CDR3 protein: CASSYARSSSYNEQFF. CDR3 coding DNA: TGTGCCAGCAGTTACGCTCGCTCTAGCTCCTACAATGAGCAGTTCTTC.

The DNA of the CDR3 is TGTGCCAGCTATTCCCCTGGGGGGGTCCAAGAGACCCAGTACTTC. Translation gives CASYSPGGVQETQYF. The chain employs TRBV7-9 and TRBJ2-5; TRBD2 aligns across 7 bases. The V and J ends lost 8 bases and 1 base, in that order; junction bases with no gene match: 10. CDR3 size: 15 residues. The germline V gene has CDR1 SEHNR and CDR2 FQNEAQ (reference sequence).

This chain uses TRBV7-2 with TRBJ1-4; a weak D match, TRBD1 (6 bases). In germline, CDR1 is SGHTA, CDR2 FQGNSA. CDR3 length: 15 amino acids. V lost 5 bases to trimming and J lost 0 bases, with 10 bases between them. CDR3 protein: CASSQQGATNEKLFF. As DNA, the CDR3 is TGTGCCAGCAGCCAACAGGGTGCAACTAATGAAAAACTGTTTTTT.

The chain recombines TRBV5-1 with TRBJ1-1, with 9 bases that match TRBD1. Per germline, CDR1 SGHRS and CDR2 YFSETQ. CDR3 length: 17 residues. With 4 bases clipped from V and 4 bases from J, the junction kept 14 bases outside the gene matches. CDR3 sequence reads: CASSVGPATGGSTEAFF. The CDR3 DNA reads TGCGCCAGCAGCGTTGGGCCCGCGACAGGGGGAAGCACTGAAGCTTTCTTT.

The chain joins TRBV29-1 to TRBJ2-7; 12 bases are a match to TRBD1. CDR3 length equals 14 residues. CDR1 SQVTM and CDR2 ANQGSEA come from the germline V gene. V lost 3 bases and J lost 6; bases outside the gene matches: 6. As DNA, the CDR3 is TGCAGCGTTGACATGGCGGGACAGGGGGCCGAGCAGTACTTC. It translates to CSVDMAGQGAEQYF.

The chain has TRBV28 and TRBJ1-1; unclear D gene. CDR1 is MDHEN, CDR2 SYDVKM, per germline. The CDR3 totals 15 residues. V was clipped by 2 bases and J by 0 bases, with 10 bases between them. CDR3 protein: CASSLHAAMNTEAFF. The CDR3 DNA is TGTGCCAGCAGTTTACATGCGGCGATGAACACTGAAGCTTTCTTT.

This chain links TRBV7-2 with TRBJ1-1, with D perhaps TRBD1 (6 bases). This CDR3 region has 14 residues. CDR1 is SGHTA, CDR2 FQGNSA, per germline. The V gene lost 6 bases and the J gene lost 6 bases, with 17 bases spanning the gap. The CDR3 DNA reads as TGTGCCAGCAGTCCTGTGGGGGCAAACGCTGAAGCTTTCTTT. This encodes CASSPVGANAEAFF.

The chain recombines TRBV2 with TRBJ2-7; 7 nucleotides align to TRBD1. The CDR3 has 12 amino acids. V was clipped by 6 bases and J by 6 bases; unmatched bases: 5. Per germline, CDR1 SNHLY and CDR2 FYNNEI. The CDR3 is CASSLTGTEQYF. CDR3 bases: TGTGCCAGCAGCTTGACAGGGACCGAGCAGTACTTC.

The chain employs TRBV21-1 and TRBJ1-4; TRBD1, the table's D call, lacks a check against the DNA. TRBV21-1 is termed a pseudogene. The CDR3 consists of 20 residues. CDR3 coding DNA: TGTGCCAGCAGCCACCCTCCCCGGAGACAGGGGGCTACATGGGATGAAAAACTGTTTTTT. It is translated as CASSHPPRRQGATWDEKLFF.

V usage is TRBV6-4 and J usage is TRBJ1-6, with D perhaps TRBD1 (5 bases). The CDR3 totals 13 residues. V lost 3 bases and J 8 bases, leaving 8 bases between the germline ends. Germline V gene data show CDR1 as MRHNA and CDR2 as SNTAGT. The CDR3 DNA reads as TGTGCCAGCAGTGAACAGGCAGATTCACCCCTCCACTTT. It encodes CASSEQADSPLHF.

This chain uses TRBV19 with TRBJ2-5; 8 bases align to TRBD1. Germline CDR1 LNHDA, CDR2 SQIVND (reference sequence). This CDR3 has 13 residues. Trimming at V came to 5 bases and at J to 3 bases, leaving 2 bases not matched to a gene. The CDR3 region is CASSQDREETQYF. The CDR3 nucleotides are TGTGCCAGTAGTCAGGACAGGGAAGAGACCCAGTACTTC.

The CDR3 coding sequence is TGTGCCAGCAGTGAAACGGGGTTTGGTGGCTACACCTTC. Amino acid sequence: CASSETGFGGYTF. This chain connects TRBV2 to TRBJ1-2, with D hard to call. V was clipped by 2 bases and J by 7 bases, with 11 bases between them. The CDR3 totals 13 residues. Germline CDR1 SNHLY, CDR2 FYNNEI.

The genes are TRBV5-6 and TRBJ2-7; 9 bases map to TRBD1. The CDR3 extends over 15 amino acids. Germline trimming cut 1 base from V and 5 bases from J; bases unmatched to any gene: 7. CDR1 and CDR2 from the germline V gene are SGHDT and YYEEEE. CDR3 sequence: CASSLRQQGANEQYF. The CDR3 DNA reads as TGTGCCAGCAGCTTGCGACAACAGGGGGCCAACGAGCAGTACTTC.

The chain links TRBV27 to TRBJ2-2, with 16 nucleotides matching TRBD2. V shed 5 bases and J 4 bases; nucleotides not matched to a gene: 7. Germline-derived CDR1 and CDR2 are MNHEY and SMNVEV (reference sequence). The CDR3 runs 18 residues. The CDR3 is CASSPGLAGGPGTGELFF. CDR3 nucleotide sequence: TGTGCCAGCAGTCCGGGACTAGCGGGGGGGCCAGGCACCGGGGAGCTGTTTTTT.

Details on this clone: In the same sample, other DNA sequences code for this CDR3. As DNA, the CDR3 is TGTGCCAGCCGGACTAGCGGGGGGTCCTACGAGCAGTACTTC. Its protein product is CASRTSGGSYEQYF. The chain joins TRBV2 to TRBJ2-7, with 14 bases identical to TRBD2. The CDR3 has 14 residues. J gave up 1 base and V 8 bases, and 1 base lay outside the gene matches. Germline V gene lookup returns CDR1 SNHLY and CDR2 FYNNEI.

The chain couples TRBV24-1 to TRBJ1-2, with a tentative D call TRBD1 (6 bases). V dropped 2 bases and J dropped 7 bases, with 19 bases sitting between them. Germline V gene sequence: CDR1 KGHDR, CDR2 SFDVKD. The CDR3 is 16 amino acids. The CDR3 loop is CATSDSGPRTVGGYTF. For the CDR3, the DNA is TGTGCCACCAGTGATTCCGGGCCGCGGACAGTAGGTGGCTACACCTTC.

The J gene is TRBJ1-6, the V gene TRBV12-5, with 8 bases lining up with TRBD1. The CDR3 has 12 amino acids. Losses at the gene ends were 6 bases for V and 8 bases for J; bases not matched to a gene: 0. Germline lookup yields CDR1 LGHNT and CDR2 FRNRAP. CDR3 coding DNA: TGTGCTAGTGGACAGGGGGATTCACCCCTCCACTTT. It yields the protein CASGQGDSPLHF. Full variable domain (missing parts from reference TRBV12-5 and TRBJ1-6): DARVTQTPRHKVTEMGQEVTMRCQPILGHNTVFWYRQTMMQGLELLAYFRNRAPLDDSGMPKDRFSAEMPDATLATLKIQPSEPRDSAVYFCASGQGDSPLHFGNGTRLTVT.

CDR3 nucleotide sequence: TGTGCCAGCAGTCGCCTCCAGCGTGAAGGCTACACCTTC. Translating gives CASSRLQREGYTF. The gene calls are TRBV12-3 or TRBV12-4 and TRBJ1-2; D call uncertain. The CDR3 has 13 amino acids. V gave up 5 bases and J gave up 8 bases, with 15 bases separating them.